The present T cell receptor beta chain was sequenced within a study of T-cell reconstitution after alpha-beta-depleted transplantation in children. During its preparation, the TCRbeta library received unique molecular identifiers. Each CDR3 protein gets one entry after TCRdb re-called the PCR reads with MiXCR. The table includes 300,000 to 400,000 distinct CDR3 sequences, about a sixth detected once. This clonotype was seen many times. The antigen is undetermined. General study results and limits: Surviving thymic progenitors and recipient T cells were the source of high TCRbeta diversity at day 60 in some patients. Newly made T cells mostly supplied T-cell counts and diversity one year after transplant. The study reportedly traced alpha-beta T cells about two months after transplant to several hundred expanded graft clones.

This TCR derives from a male patient between 2 and 15 years old who had a stem cell transplant for acute lymphoblastic leukemia, so the T cells may come from the graft donor. The sequencing here drew on PBMCs, mostly from graft donor cells, taken 360 days after TCRalphabeta/CD19-depleted stem cell transplant.

The CDR3 DNA reads TGTGCCACCAGCAAGACAGGGATTAATGAAAAACTGTTTTTT. Protein product: CATSKTGINEKLFF. The V call is TRBV15, the J call TRBJ1-4; 7 bases align to TRBD1. The CDR3 has 14 residues. J was trimmed by 4 bases and V by 4 bases; bases with no gene match: 3. Germline-derived CDR1 and CDR2 are LNHNV and YYDKDF (reference sequence).